One and the same sample provided the 19 T cell receptor beta chains below, sequenced in a study of early T cells in non-severe SARS-CoV-2 infection. TCRdb reprocessed the 5' RACE reads with MiXCR, giving one entry per CDR3 protein. Altogether tens of thousands of distinct CDR3 sequences are present, roughly an eighth being singletons, with the ten largest covering more than 6.5%. The sample taken for sequencing was whole blood. These receptors all stem from an adult who was a healthcare worker with PCR-confirmed SARS-CoV-2 infection or an uninfected control (not recorded which).

This chain connects TRBV29-1 to TRBJ2-7, with a weak D call TRBD2 (5 bases). CDR1 is SQVTM and CDR2 is ANQGSEA in the germline V gene. There are 11 residues in the CDR3. Trimming removed 7 bases at V and 4 bases at J, with 11 bases between. CDR3 nucleotide sequence: TGCAGCGCCCGGGATCTTTACGAGCAGTACTTC. Translated, it gives CSARDLYEQYF.

This clonotype was counted between two and nine times. J is TRBJ1-2 and V is TRBV18, with D unclear. CDR1 and CDR2 from the germline V gene are KGHSH and LQKENI. The CDR3 runs to 15 residues. Trimming left V 3 bases short and J 6 bases short, with 17 bases between. The CDR3 DNA is TGTGCCAGCTCACCCAACGTCGGGAGTATGGATGGCTACACCTTC. This codes for CASSPNVGSMDGYTF.

This chain connects TRBV6-6 to TRBJ2-3; 7 bases fit TRBD2. This CDR3 contains 15 residues. Germline CDR1 and CDR2: MNHNY and SVGAGI (reference sequence). Trimming removed 6 bases from V and 1 base from J; junction bases left unmatched: 7. CDR3 amino acids: CASSRPGGGTDTQYF. The CDR3 region has the DNA TGTGCCAGCAGCCGTCCGGGAGGAGGCACAGATACGCAGTATTTT.

CDR3 region: CASSRTGEGGYTF. DNA of the CDR3: TGTGCCAGCAGCCGGACAGGGGAAGGCGGCTACACCTTC. The chain links TRBV6-5 to TRBJ1-2; TRBD1 matches 9 bases. The CDR3 has 13 amino acids. Germline CDR1 MNHEY, CDR2 SVGAGI. Germline trimming cut 6 bases from V and 8 bases from J; bases unmatched to any gene: 7.

This clonotype has only a few counts. V gene TRBV3-1 combines with J gene TRBJ1-2; 9 bases map to TRBD1. In germline, CDR1 is LGHDT, CDR2 YNNKEL (reference sequence). The CDR3 length is 12 residues. The V segment lost 4 bases and the J segment 8 bases; nucleotides outside the gene matches: 2. This chain's CDR3 is CASSRTGGGYTF. The CDR3 DNA follows: TGTGCCAGCAGCCGCACAGGGGGCGGCTACACCTTC. The full variable domain, in which reference TRBV3-1 and TRBJ1-2 provide the parts outside the CDR3, is DTAVSQTPKYLVTQMGNDKSIKCEQNLGHDTMYWYKQDSKKFLKIMFSYNNKELIINETVPNRFSPKSPDKAHLNLHINSLELGDSAVYFCASSRTGGGYTFGSGTRLTVV.

This clonotype was counted ten times or more. The rearrangement uses TRBV10-3 and TRBJ2-5; TRBD1 aligns across 9 bases. J lost 5 bases, V lost 6 bases, and 10 bases had no gene match. Per the germline V gene, CDR1 is ENHRY and CDR2 is SYGVKD. There are 15 residues in the CDR3. CDR3: CAIRPGQGSGETQYF. The CDR3 nucleotides read TGTGCCATCAGACCGGGACAGGGTTCGGGTGAGACCCAGTACTTC.

CDR3 nucleotides: TGCAGTGCTAGCGGGCGACAAGGAATAGCCAAAAACATTCAGTACTTC. This gives the protein CSASGRQGIAKNIQYF. The V call is TRBV20-1, the J call TRBJ2-4; D uncertain. Trimming took off 3 bases at V and 0 bases at J, with 15 bases between the two ends. The CDR3 runs 16 residues. CDR1 is DFQATT, CDR2 SNEGSKA, per germline (reference sequence).

The gene calls are TRBV7-3 and TRBJ2-6, with 12 bases lining up with TRBD1. The CDR3 spans 20 residues. The V gene's germline CDR1 is SGHTA and CDR2 FQGTGA. V shed 3 bases, J shed 1 base, and the junction held 10 bases outside the gene matches. CDR3 nucleotides: TGTGCCAGCAGCTTGACGGGTACGGGACAGGGGGCTTCTGGGGCCAACGTCCTGACTTTC. This gives the protein CASSLTGTGQGASGANVLTF.

There are many counts of this clonotype. This chain connects TRBV29-1 to TRBJ2-7, with 8 bases aligning to TRBD1. Germline values: CDR1 SQVTM, CDR2 ANQGSEA. The CDR3 sequence is 15 residues long. With 0 bases clipped from V and 2 bases from J, the junction kept 6 bases outside the gene matches. This CDR3 reads CSVEDPAGGTYEQYF. CDR3 DNA sequence: TGCAGCGTTGAAGATCCGGCAGGGGGCACCTACGAGCAGTACTTC.

This clonotype has more than one count but fewer than ten. V usage is TRBV15 and J usage is TRBJ2-5; no reliable D call. The CDR3 contains 11 residues. V was clipped by 1 base and J by 5 bases, with 2 bases between them. The germline CDR1 and CDR2 sequences are LNHNV and YYDKDF (reference sequence). DNA of the CDR3: TGTGCCACCAGCAGAGTTGAGACCCAGTACTTC. It is translated as CATSRVETQYF.

The chain is built from TRBV29-1 and TRBJ2-7; 10 bases fit TRBD1. V was clipped by 5 bases and J by 4 bases; unmatched bases: 5. The CDR3 is 13 residues long. Germline CDR1 and CDR2: SQVTM and ANQGSEA. Written as DNA, the CDR3 is TGCAGCGTTCGCGGACAGGGGGAGTACGAGCAGTACTTC. Protein sequence: CSVRGQGEYEQYF.

There are a few counts of this clonotype. The rearrangement uses TRBV7-9 and TRBJ2-7; D perhaps matches TRBD1 (5 bases). The CDR3 contains 11 residues. Trimming removed 4 bases from V and 6 bases from J, with 7 bases in between. CDR1 SEHNR and CDR2 FQNEAQ come from the germline V gene (reference sequence). As DNA, the CDR3 is TGTGCCAGCAGCTCAGACAGCGAGCAGTACTTC. Its protein product is CASSSDSEQYF.

This clonotype occurred a few times. The chain is built from TRBV4-2 and TRBJ2-2; a weak D match, TRBD2 (7 bases). The CDR3 runs 15 residues. CDR1 and CDR2 (germline): LGHNA, YNFKEQ. V lost 4 bases and J lost 3, with 12 bases in between. The CDR3: CASSPRGGDTGELFF. CDR3 nucleotides: TGTGCCAGCAGCCCCCGAGGGGGGGACACCGGGGAGCTGTTTTTT.

The chain carries TRBV10-3 and TRBJ2-7; 9 nucleotides align to TRBD2. The ends lost 7 bases at V and 3 bases at J; junction bases unmatched: 7. Germline CDR1 and CDR2: ENHRY and SYGVKD. CDR3 size: 14 residues. The CDR3: CAINRQTSGYEQYF. The CDR3 DNA follows: TGTGCCATCAATAGGCAGACTAGCGGCTACGAGCAGTACTTC.

This chain uses TRBV19 with TRBJ2-7, with 11 bases matching TRBD2. This CDR3 contains 14 residues. The ends lost 9 bases at V and 4 bases at J; junction bases unmatched: 8. Germline assignment: CDR1 LNHDA and CDR2 SQIVND (reference sequence). Written as DNA, the CDR3 is TGTGCCAGCTCTCCGGGACTAGCGGTTTACGAGCAGTACTTC. This translates into CASSPGLAVYEQYF.

V is TRBV27 and J is TRBJ1-1; D is uncertain. Germline V gene data show CDR1 as MNHEY and CDR2 as SMNVEV (reference sequence). This CDR3 has 13 residues. The V and J ends lost 8 bases and 4 bases respectively, with 14 bases between them. The CDR3 spells CASGREASTEAFF. For the CDR3, the DNA is TGTGCCAGCGGTCGGGAGGCGAGCACTGAAGCTTTCTTT.

This clonotype was counted a few times. This sequence joins TRBV11-3 and TRBJ2-1; 8 positions agree with TRBD2. CDR1 SGHNT and CDR2 YENEEA come from the germline V gene. After removal of 6 bases from V and 6 bases from J, the junction contained 7 bases not matched to a gene. The CDR3 length is 14 residues. The CDR3 bases are TGTGCCAGCAGTGGTACGGGGGGGCTCAATGAGCAGTTCTTC. The encoded protein is CASSGTGGLNEQFF.

With regard to this clonotype: One end of the junction does not line up with germline, which may come from a read error. The genes are TRBV10-1 and TRBJ2-3, with TRBD2 identical over 9 bases. This CDR3 has 15 residues. Per germline, CDR1 WNHNN and CDR2 SYGVQD (reference sequence). The CDR3 DNA reads as TGCGCCAGCAGTGAGCGTGGTAGCGGGAGTCATACGCGGTATTTT. This sequence encodes CASSERGSGSHTRYF.

The genes are TRBV10-3 and TRBJ2-1; the D is unclear. This CDR3 comprises 12 residues. Germline values: CDR1 ENHRY, CDR2 SYGVKD. Deletions cut 5 bases from V and 3 bases from J, with 5 bases between. This chain's CDR3 is CAISKDYNEQFF. CDR3 DNA sequence: TGTGCCATCAGTAAGGACTACAATGAGCAGTTCTTC.